This T cell receptor (beta chain) came from a study of shared clonotypes between healthy human individuals. Terminally differentiated effector memory CD45RA+ cells were excluded from the naive CD8 cells, which were CD45RO-negative and positively selected for CCR7. Repertoires were generated with immunoSEQ multiplex PCR, while TCRdb's copy carries only in-frame clones and drops some. The table has around 2,100,000 clones, about 95% seen once. Worth noting for this clone: The sample holds other DNA sequences that translate to the same CDR3.

V dropped 2 bases and J dropped 7 bases, with 6 bases sitting between them. Germline V lookup: CDR1 LNHDA, CDR2 SQIVND (reference sequence). This CDR3 comprises 13 residues. Material: naive CD8+ T cells sorted from blood. The sequence came from a young man in good health. This chain connects TRBV19 to TRBJ1-6; no definite D call. The CDR3: CASSITGNSPLHF. DNA of the CDR3: TGTGCCAGTAGTATAACGGGAAATTCACCCCTCCACTTT.